The T cell receptor beta chain under discussion was sequenced for a study of T cell responses to AZD1222 COVID-19 vaccine. Germline CDR1 is SGHAT and CDR2 is FQDESV (reference sequence). This CDR3 is 16 amino acids long. The junction had 8 bases not matched to a gene; V was cut back by 3 bases and J by 2 bases. TCRdb's table, derived via immunoSEQ multiplex PCR, lists solely in-frame clones and lacks some. Counted here are about 96,000 clones, about nine tenths occurring once; the ten biggest clones make up approximately 24%. This chain links TRBV11-1 with TRBJ2-3; TRBD2 aligns across 7 bases. The clonotype comes from an adult in good health. Sequencing was performed on peripheral blood, taken on day 0 of AZD1222 vaccination. The CDR3, as DNA: TGTGCCAGCAGCTTCTCTGCGGGAGTGGTCACAGATACGCAGTATTTT. Encoded protein: CASSFSAGVVTDTQYF.